One and the same sample provided the 15 T cell receptor beta chains below, sequenced in a study of type 1 and type 2 diabetes patients (dated by TCRdb to the mid-2010s). The reads were generated on an Illumina MiSeq. Genomic DNA from sorted T cell subsets was used as template for TCRbeta CDR3 amplification. Multiplex PCR with 30 forward and 13 reverse primers amplified the TCRbeta CDR3 region. In-frame beta chains were kept once TCRdb had trimmed the public reads at Q25 with fastp and called clones with MiXCR. Each CDR3 protein gets just one entry, which takes the most common genes and DNA from the rows behind it. This sample is represented by 250,000 or so distinct CDR3 sequences; over 45% of them were singletons. 12% to 15% of the sample is taken by the ten largest. The sequenced material came from peripheral blood mononuclear cells (PBMCs). These receptors were collected from a man aged 18-30 years with type 2 diabetes.

This clonotype occurred a few times. The chain carries TRBV7-2 and TRBJ1-2, with TRBD1 matching over 12 bases. This CDR3 region has 16 residues. CDR1 is SGHTA, CDR2 FQGNSA, per germline. The ends lost 0 bases at V and 8 bases at J; junction bases unmatched: 7. The CDR3 sequence: CASSLATGTGGFGYTF. The CDR3 DNA sequence: TGTGCCAGCAGCTTAGCTACCGGGACAGGGGGCTTCGGCTACACCTTC.

This rearrangement joins TRBV28 to TRBJ1-1; 7 bases are a match to TRBD1. Germline CDR1 reads MDHEN; CDR2 reads SYDVKM. The CDR3 sequence is 15 residues long. Trimming at V came to 5 bases and at J to 5 bases, leaving 11 bases not matched to a gene. CDR3 region: CASSKQTGVGTEAFF. CDR3 nucleotides: TGTGCCAGCAGTAAACAAACAGGGGTGGGGACTGAAGCTTTCTTT.

This clonotype was counted a few times. The genes are TRBV19 and TRBJ1-2; no clear D. CDR1 LNHDA and CDR2 SQIVND come from the germline V gene (reference sequence). Trimming removed 6 bases from V and 5 bases from J, with 7 bases in between. The CDR3 covers 11 residues. CDR3 DNA: TGTGCCAGTAGGACACCTTATGGCTACACCTTC. This gives the protein CASRTPYGYTF.

This clonotype was detected only a few times. V and J are TRBV19 and TRBJ2-7; D possibly matches TRBD1 or TRBD2 (5 bases each). Trimming left V 5 bases short and J 6 bases short, with 14 bases between. From germline, CDR1 is LNHDA and CDR2 SQIVND (reference sequence). The CDR3 spans 13 residues. In DNA, the CDR3 is TGTGCCAGTAGTCCAACCCGGGACGCCGAGCAGTACTTC. The encoded protein is CASSPTRDAEQYF.

The chain employs TRBV19 and TRBJ2-3; no reliable D call. V lost 5 bases, J lost 4 bases, and 7 bases lay in between. The CDR3 covers 12 residues. Germline CDR1 reads LNHDA; CDR2 reads SQIVND (reference sequence). The CDR3 loop reads CASSPASDTQYF. The CDR3 DNA sequence: TGTGCCAGTAGTCCCGCGTCAGATACGCAGTATTTT.

The rearrangement uses TRBV20-1 and TRBJ1-2; D possibly corresponds to TRBD1 (5 bases). Trimming cost V 3 bases and J 3 bases, with 14 bases left between them. Per the germline V gene, CDR1 is DFQATT and CDR2 is SNEGSKA (reference sequence). The CDR3 totals 14 residues. Here the CDR3 DNA reads TGCAGTGCTAGGCCGGACAAGTTATACTATGGCTACACCTTC. This translates into CSARPDKLYYGYTF.

This sequence joins TRBV7-9 and TRBJ1-2; 8 bases line up with TRBD1. V shed 4 bases, J shed 6 bases, and the junction held 13 bases outside the gene matches. Germline CDR1 and CDR2: SEHNR and FQNEAQ (reference sequence). CDR3 length: 16 residues. The CDR3 nucleotides read TGTGCCAGCAGCTCGACAGGGGATATGACTTCCGATGGCTACACCTTC. It encodes CASSSTGDMTSDGYTF.

The rearrangement links TRBV19 to TRBJ1-1; D gene ambiguous. The germline V gene encodes CDR1 LNHDA and CDR2 SQIVND (reference sequence). The CDR3 has 15 residues. Trimming removed 1 base at V and 6 bases at J, with 15 bases between. The CDR3 loop reads CASSIAKPSIAEAFF. CDR3 sequence (DNA): TGTGCCAGTAGTATAGCCAAGCCTTCCATAGCTGAAGCTTTCTTT. Combining the CDR3 with reference TRBV19 and TRBJ1-1 gives the whole variable domain DGGITQSPKYLFRKEGQNVTLSCEQNLNHDAMYWYRQDPGQGLRLIYYSQIVNDFQKGDIAEGYSVSREKKESFPLTVTSAQKNPTAFYLCASSIAKPSIAEAFFGQGTRLTVV.

The sample holds a few counts of this clonotype. The J gene is TRBJ2-5, the V gene TRBV12-3 or TRBV12-4; the D call may be TRBD1 or TRBD2 (6 bases each). The V end lost 3 bases, the J end lost 3 bases, and 11 bases lay between the germline ends. This CDR3 is 14 amino acids long. The CDR3 spells CASSFTGRKETQYF. The CDR3 coding sequence is TGTGCCAGCAGTTTCACAGGGAGGAAAGAGACCCAGTACTTC.

This chain uses TRBV6-1 with TRBJ1-6; tentatively, D is TRBD1 (5 bases). Germline CDR1 reads MNHNS; CDR2 reads SASEGT. V was pared by 6 bases and J by 5 bases, with 17 bases between. The CDR3 consists of 16 residues. The CDR3 protein is CASSLLPGRNNSPLHF. The DNA of the CDR3 is TGTGCCAGCAGCCTACTCCCGGGACGGAATAATTCACCCCTCCACTTT.

The chain links TRBV7-6 to TRBJ1-2; weak D call: TRBD1 (5 bases). Trimming left V 4 bases short and J 8 bases short, with 14 bases between. This CDR3 comprises 13 residues. Germline V gives CDR1 SGHVS, CDR2 FNYEAQ. The CDR3 is CASSSLVGEGYTF. The CDR3 DNA is TGTGCCAGCAGCTCACTAGTGGGGGAAGGCTACACCTTC.

This clonotype has a handful of counts. The chain links TRBV12-3 or TRBV12-4 to TRBJ1-2; 10 bases map to TRBD1. This CDR3 region has 14 residues. The V and J ends lost 7 bases and 7 bases, in that order; junction bases with no gene match: 9. The CDR3 is CASTPGQGSSGYTF. CDR3 coding DNA: TGTGCCAGCACCCCGGGACAGGGGAGTTCTGGCTACACCTTC.

This chain uses TRBV6-5 with TRBJ2-7, with D perhaps assigned TRBD1 or TRBD2 (5 bases each). CDR1 MNHEY and CDR2 SVGAGI come from the germline V gene. CDR3 length: 14 amino acids. Trimming pared 6 bases from V and 5 bases from J, leaving 17 bases between. CDR3 bases: TGTGCCAGCAGCGCCGGGACGGGGACCCACGAGCAGTACTTC. This translates into CASSAGTGTHEQYF.

This clonotype was observed a handful of times. The chain recombines TRBV12-3 or TRBV12-4 with TRBJ2-5, with D uncertain. There are 14 residues in the CDR3. Trimming left V 8 bases short and J 3 bases short, with 16 bases between. CDR3 DNA sequence: TGTGCCAGCCGTAACCTTGGAGCCAAAGAGACCCAGTACTTC. The encoded protein is CASRNLGAKETQYF.

This clonotype was observed many times. The chain recombines TRBV12-3 or TRBV12-4 with TRBJ1-2, with D hard to call. The CDR3 consists of 13 residues. V lost 2 bases to trimming and J lost 4 bases, with 8 bases between them. CDR3 loop: CASSLTGGYGYTF. Here the CDR3 DNA reads TGTGCCAGCAGTTTAACGGGAGGCTATGGCTACACCTTC.